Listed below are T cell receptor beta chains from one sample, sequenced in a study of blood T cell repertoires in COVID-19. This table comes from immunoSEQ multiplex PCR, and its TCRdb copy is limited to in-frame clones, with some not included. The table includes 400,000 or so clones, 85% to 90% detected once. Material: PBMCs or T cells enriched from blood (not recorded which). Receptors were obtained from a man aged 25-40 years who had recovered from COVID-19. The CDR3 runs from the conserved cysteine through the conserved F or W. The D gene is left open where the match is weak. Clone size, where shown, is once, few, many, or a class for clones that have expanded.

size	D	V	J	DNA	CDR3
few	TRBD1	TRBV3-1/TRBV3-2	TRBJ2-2	TGTGCCAGCAGAATCACGCCAGGGGGCGTCGCCGGGGAGCTGTTTTTT	CASRITPGGVAGELFF
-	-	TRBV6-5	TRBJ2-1	TGTGCCAGCAGTTACTCGGGCGGGATTGGCTACAATGAGCAGTTCTTC	CASSYSGGIGYNEQFF
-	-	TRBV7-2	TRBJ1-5	TGTGCCAGCAGCGGTCAACAGAATCAGCCCCAGCATTTT	CASSGQQNQPQHF
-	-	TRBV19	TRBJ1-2	TGTGCCAGTAGTGCGGCAGACTATGGCTACACCTTC	CASSAADYGYTF
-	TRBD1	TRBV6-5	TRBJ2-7	TGTGCCAGCCAGACAGGGGGCTCCTACGAGCAGTACTTC	CASQTGGSYEQYF
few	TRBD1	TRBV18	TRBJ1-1	TGTGCCAGCTCAGACACAGGGGGGAACACTGAAGCTTTCTTT	CASSDTGGNTEAFF
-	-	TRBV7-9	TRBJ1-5	TGTGCCAGCAGCCCGAGCGGCAGTACGAATCAGCCCCAGCATTTT	CASSPSGSTNQPQHF
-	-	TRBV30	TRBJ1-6	TGTGCCTGGACTCAGAATTCACCCCTCCACTTT	CAWTQNSPLHF
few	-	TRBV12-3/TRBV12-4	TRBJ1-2	TGTGCCAGCAGTTTCAGGACAGTCTATGGCTACACCTTC	CASSFRTVYGYTF
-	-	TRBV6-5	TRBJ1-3	TGTGCCAGCAGTTACGATATAGGGGTGTCAGGAAACACCATATATTTT	CASSYDIGVSGNTIYF
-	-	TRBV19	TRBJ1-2	TGTGCCAGTACCTCCCTGGGAGGGGGCTACACCTTC	CASTSLGGGYTF
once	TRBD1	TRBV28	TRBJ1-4	TGTGCCACCACCAATGGGGACAGAGGTTTTTCCACTAATGAAAAACTGTTTTTT	CATTNGDRGFSTNEKLFF
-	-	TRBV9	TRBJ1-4	TGTGCCAGCAGCGGCCAGGACAGTGCTAATGAAAAACTGTTTTTT	CASSGQDSANEKLFF
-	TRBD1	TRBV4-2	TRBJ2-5	TGTGCCAGCAGCCGCGGACAGGGGGCTGGGGAGACCCAGTACTTC	CASSRGQGAGETQYF
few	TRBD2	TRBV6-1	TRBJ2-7	TGTGCCAGCAGTGAAGTGGGCGGGAGTACCTACGAGCAGTACTTC	CASSEVGGSTYEQYF
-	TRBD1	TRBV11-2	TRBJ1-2	TGTGCCAGCAGCTCGCGGGACAGGTCCCTTAACTATGGCTACACCTTC	CASSSRDRSLNYGYTF
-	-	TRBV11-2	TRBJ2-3	TGTGCCAGCAGCACCCACAGGTCTAGCACAGATACGCAGTATTTT	CASSTHRSSTDTQYF
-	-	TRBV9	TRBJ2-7	TGTGCCAGCAGCCCCGGTATTGGGCACTACGAGCAGTACTTC	CASSPGIGHYEQYF
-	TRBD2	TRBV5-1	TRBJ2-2	TGCGCCAGCAGCTTGGAGTCGGGGAGGGTAGCCGGGGAGCTGTTTTTT	CASSLESGRVAGELFF
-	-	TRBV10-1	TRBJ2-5	TGCGCCAGCAGTCTAATTCGAGGGGAGACCCAGTACTTC	CASSLIRGETQYF
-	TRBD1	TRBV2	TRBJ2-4	TGTGCCAGCAGCGGGACAGGGGGAAACATTCAGTACTTC	CASSGTGGNIQYF
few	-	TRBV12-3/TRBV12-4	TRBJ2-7	TGTGCCAGCAGTTTAACGGGAGATTACGAGCAGTACTTC	CASSLTGDYEQYF
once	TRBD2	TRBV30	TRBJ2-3	TGTGCCTGGTCACTAGCGGGAGGTTTTGATACGCAGTATTTT	CAWSLAGGFDTQYF
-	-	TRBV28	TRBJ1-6	TGTGCCAGCACCCCCCTGGGCAATTCACCCCTCCACTTT	CASTPLGNSPLHF
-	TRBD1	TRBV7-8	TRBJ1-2	TGTGCCAGCAGCGAGACAGGGGCCTACACCTTC	CASSETGAYTF
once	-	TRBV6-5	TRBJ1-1	TGTGCCAGCAGGCCTCGTGAGGGCTCCGCTTCAGCTTTCTTT	CASRPREGSASAFF
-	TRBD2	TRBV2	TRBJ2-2	TGTGCCAGCAGTGTGTTAGCGGGACGTACCGGGGAGCTGTTTTTT	CASSVLAGRTGELFF
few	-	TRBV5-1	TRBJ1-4	TGCGCCAGCAGCCGCGGGGGCTCTGGGGAAAAACTGTTTTTT	CASSRGGSGEKLFF
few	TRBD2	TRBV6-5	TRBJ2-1	TGTGCCAGCAGTTATTATAGACTAGCGGGAGGAAATGAGCAGTTCTTC	CASSYYRLAGGNEQFF